What follows are 29 T cell receptor beta chains derived from one specimen sequenced in a study of T cells in Graves' hyperthyroidism and ophthalmopathy. It was RNA transcripts that yielded the amplified TCR beta CDR3 regions. HTBI primers were used for first-round RT-PCR of the TCR CDR3. TCRdb passed the multiplex PCR reads through MiXCR, listing each CDR3 protein once. The table shows about 840,000 distinct CDR3 sequences, with 35% to 40% occurring only once. Sequenced material: blood. The receptors come from a man aged 18 to 29 with Graves' hyperthyroidism.

This clonotype was seen repeatedly, ten times or more. The V call is TRBV15, the J call TRBJ2-7; TRBD1 matches 9 bases. V trimming: 4 bases; J trimming: 4 bases; junction bases outside the gene matches: 8. Germline CDR1 reads LNHNV; CDR2 reads YYDKDF (reference sequence). CDR3 length: 15 amino acids. The chain's CDR3 is CATSTGTGTIYEQYF. The CDR3 coding sequence is TGTGCCACCAGCACCGGGACAGGGACTATTTACGAGCAGTACTTC.

This clonotype was seen more than once but under ten times. The V and J genes are TRBV12-3 or TRBV12-4 and TRBJ1-3; a weak D match, TRBD1 (6 bases). The V and J ends lost 6 bases and 0 bases respectively, with 12 bases between them. The CDR3 loop spans 15 amino acids. CDR3 region: CASRFGQFSGNTIYF. The CDR3 DNA reads TGTGCCAGCAGGTTCGGACAGTTCTCTGGAAACACCATATATTTT.

This clonotype was observed at least ten times. This chain connects TRBV20-1 to TRBJ1-1; TRBD1 might be the D (6 bases). CDR3 length: 14 amino acids. V dropped 3 bases and J dropped 1 base, with 12 bases sitting between them. The germline V gene encodes CDR1 DFQATT and CDR2 SNEGSKA (reference sequence). CDR3 amino acids: CSASSGHANTEAFF. The CDR3 DNA reads TGCAGTGCTAGCTCGGGACATGCGAACACTGAAGCTTTCTTT.

This clonotype was detected a few times. The chain employs TRBV9 and TRBJ2-7; possibly TRBD1 or TRBD2 for D (6 bases each). Germline-derived CDR1 and CDR2 are SGDLS and YYNGEE. Between the trimmed V and J ends, which lost 3 bases and 5 bases, there was a span of 15 bases. The CDR3 loop spans 14 amino acids. This CDR3 is CASSGGRGTDEQYF. CDR3 in DNA: TGTGCCAGCAGCGGGGGGCGGGGAACTGACGAGCAGTACTTC.

Comment on this clonotype: Since no conserved phenylalanine or tryptophan closes the CDR3, a read error is the likely cause. The DNA is omitted, as the CDR3 cannot be located on it reliably, and the CDR3 follows TCRdb's listing. The genes are TRBV7-2 and TRBJ1-2; the table gives TRBD1 as D, unverified against the DNA. Looked up from germline, CDR1 is SGHTA and CDR2 is FQGNSA. The length of the CDR3 is 14 amino acids, counting both ends. The CDR3 region is CASSLRDRGMATQS.

This clonotype was recorded many times. The V call is TRBV10-3, the J call TRBJ1-6; no reliable D call. Per the germline V gene, CDR1 is ENHRY and CDR2 is SYGVKD. V shed 4 bases and J shed 8 bases, with 12 bases lying between them. The CDR3 loop spans 14 amino acids. The CDR3 DNA is TGTGCCATCAGTGTTGGCAGGACCGATTCACCCCTCCACTTT. This gives the protein CAISVGRTDSPLHF.

A note on this clonotype: The junction shows a germline mismatch at one end, possibly a read error. The chain is built from TRBV19 and TRBJ1-1; TRBD1 might be the D (6 bases). CDR1 LNHDA and CDR2 SQIVND come from the germline V gene (reference sequence). The CDR3 has 19 amino acids. CDR3 in DNA: TGTGCCAGTAGTATCTCACCCTGGACAGTGGGGATGAGGAACACTGAAGCTTCCTTT. Its protein is CASSISPWTVGMRNTEASF. Based on the CDR3 plus reference TRBV19 and TRBJ1-1, the full variable domain is DGGITQSPKYLFRKEGQNVTLSCEQNLNHDAMYWYRQDPGQGLRLIYYSQIVNDFQKGDIAEGYSVSREKKESFPLTVTSAQKNPTAFYLCASSISPWTVGMRNTEASFGQGTRLTVV.

There are many counts of this clonotype. The chain is built from TRBV29-1 and TRBJ1-1; D is unclear. Trimming stripped 4 bases from V and 5 bases from J, with 11 bases between. Germline V gene sequence: CDR1 SQVTM, CDR2 ANQGSEA. The CDR3 is 12 residues long. The CDR3 DNA reads as TGCAGCGTTGGGAAGTTAGAAACTGAAGCTTTCTTT. Translated: CSVGKLETEAFF.

This clonotype was observed at least ten times. V and J are TRBV2 and TRBJ2-7; D is uncertain. V was pared by 8 bases and J by 3 bases, with 8 bases between. Germline V gene data show CDR1 as SNHLY and CDR2 as FYNNEI. This CDR3 has 11 residues. The CDR3 here is CASGLLYEQYF. In DNA form, the CDR3 reads TGTGCCAGCGGGCTTCTCTACGAGCAGTACTTC.

The chain employs TRBV7-6 and TRBJ1-4; the D gene is possibly TRBD1 (5 bases). Germline lookup yields CDR1 SGHVS and CDR2 FNYEAQ. V gave up 3 bases and J gave up 8 bases, with 13 bases separating them. The CDR3 is 14 amino acids. CDR3 region: CASSLKPQGEKLFF. The CDR3 region has the DNA TGTGCCAGCAGCTTGAAGCCCCAGGGCGAAAAACTGTTTTTT.

Ten or more counts support this clonotype. CDR3 nucleotide sequence: TGTGCCAGCAACCTAGGGACTCCCTACGAGCAGTACTTC. It translates to CASNLGTPYEQYF. V gene TRBV7-2 combines with J gene TRBJ2-7; a possible D gene is TRBD2 (6 bases). Trimming removed 7 bases from V and 2 bases from J, with 12 bases in between. CDR3 size: 13 residues. In germline, CDR1 is SGHTA, CDR2 FQGNSA.

This clonotype was seen only a few times. The V gene is TRBV12-3 or TRBV12-4, the J gene TRBJ1-6, with 8 bases matching TRBD1. V gave up 5 bases and J gave up 5 bases; unmatched junction bases: 5. The CDR3 contains 15 residues. The DNA of the CDR3 is TGTGCCAGCAGTGGGGACAGGCGAAATAATTCACCCCTCCACTTT. This gives the protein CASSGDRRNNSPLHF.

The table lists this clonotype with a few counts. J is TRBJ2-7 and V is TRBV12-3 or TRBV12-4; possible D gene TRBD1, 5 bases. The CDR3 runs 15 residues. The V gene lost 2 bases and the J gene lost 0 bases, with 11 bases spanning the gap. CDR3 in amino acids: CASSLRGSLSYEQYF. CDR3 bases: TGTGCCAGCAGTTTAAGGGGCAGCCTCTCCTACGAGCAGTACTTC.

The table lists this clonotype with a few counts. CDR3 region: CASSSPRGGHKETQYF. CDR3 DNA sequence: TGTGCCAGCAGCTCCCCCCGCGGTGGACATAAAGAGACCCAGTACTTC. The V gene is TRBV7-9, the J gene TRBJ2-5; perhaps TRBD1 as D (5 bases). This CDR3 spans 16 amino acids. Germline loops: CDR1 SEHNR, CDR2 FQNEAQ (reference sequence). The V and J ends lost 4 bases and 3 bases respectively, with 18 bases between them.

This clonotype occurred a few times. This chain connects TRBV20-1 to TRBJ1-5; 11 positions match TRBD1. Germline CDR1 reads DFQATT; CDR2 reads SNEGSKA (reference sequence). This CDR3 has 18 amino acids. V was clipped by 4 bases and J by 2 bases; unmatched bases: 13. Written as DNA, the CDR3 is TGCAGTGCTACTCCGGGACAGGGGGGCTATAGCGGCAATCAGCCCCAGCATTTT. Translating gives CSATPGQGGYSGNQPQHF.

This clonotype occurred a few times. V gene TRBV4-1 combines with J gene TRBJ2-2; no firm D call. Germline values: CDR1 MGHRA, CDR2 YSYEKL. The CDR3 is made up of 16 amino acids. Between the trimmed V and J ends, which lost 1 base and 0 bases, there was a span of 9 bases. CDR3 region: CASSQATTSNTGELFF. DNA of the CDR3: TGCGCCAGCAGCCAAGCGACCACCTCGAACACCGGGGAGCTGTTTTTT.

V usage is TRBV14 and J usage is TRBJ1-1; D gene uncertain. The V and J ends lost 1 base and 5 bases respectively, with 14 bases between them. The CDR3 contains 15 residues. The germline gives CDR1 SGHDN, CDR2 FVKESK. The CDR3 DNA reads TGTGCCAGCAGCCAAGGGAAGGGAACGAGAACTGAAGCTTTCTTT. It translates to CASSQGKGTRTEAFF.

This clonotype was found a few times. This chain links TRBV12-3 or TRBV12-4 with TRBJ2-7; 8 bases match TRBD1. The CDR3 length is 12 residues. With V trimmed by 8 bases and J by 5 bases, 5 bases remained unmatched. CDR3 nucleotides: TGTGCCAGCTCTCAGGGGGCAAACGAGCAGTACTTC. Its protein is CASSQGANEQYF.

The rearrangement links TRBV7-9 to TRBJ2-6; unclear D gene. In germline, CDR1 is SEHNR, CDR2 FQNEAQ (reference sequence). The CDR3 extends over 17 amino acids. V lost 4 bases and J 4 bases, leaving 17 bases between the germline ends. CDR3 DNA: TGTGCCAGCAGCTCTCGGCCGTCCCGGATGGGGGCCAACGTCCTGACTTTC. Its translation is CASSSRPSRMGANVLTF.

This clonotype was observed a handful of times. The chain carries TRBV4-3 and TRBJ1-5, with a tentative D call TRBD1 (5 bases). V lost 0 bases to trimming and J lost 1 base, with 10 bases between them. CDR1 LGHNA and CDR2 YSLEER come from the germline V gene. There are 16 residues in the CDR3. This CDR3 is CASSQDISGSNQPQHF. In nucleotides, the CDR3 is TGCGCCAGCAGCCAAGACATCTCAGGGAGCAATCAGCCCCAGCATTTT.

The CDR3 DNA reads as TGTGCCAGCGCAGACATTATGAACACTGAAGCTTTCTTT. It encodes CASADIMNTEAFF. The chain uses TRBV6-1 and TRBJ1-1; no firm D call. Trimming left V 8 bases short and J 0 bases short, with 10 bases between. The CDR3 runs to 13 residues. CDR1 and CDR2 (germline): MNHNS, SASEGT.

This clonotype has only a few counts. The V and J genes are TRBV20-1 and TRBJ2-5, with TRBD2 matching 13 bases. From germline, CDR1 is DFQATT and CDR2 SNEGSKA (reference sequence). The CDR3 runs to 15 residues. The ends lost 0 bases at V and 3 bases at J; junction bases unmatched: 1. CDR3 residues: CSARDGTSGEETQYF. DNA for the CDR3: TGCAGTGCTAGAGATGGGACTAGCGGGGAAGAGACCCAGTACTTC.

This clonotype has more than one count but fewer than ten. The rearrangement uses TRBV11-2 and TRBJ2-6, with D unresolved. The V gene's germline CDR1 is SGHAT and CDR2 FQNNGV. Trimming left V 7 bases short and J 0 bases short, with 19 bases between. CDR3 length: 18 residues. CDR3 sequence reads: CASTRAISKGSGANVLTF. The CDR3, as DNA: TGTGCCAGCACTCGAGCCATCTCGAAGGGCTCTGGGGCCAACGTCCTGACTTTC.

This clonotype occurred a few times. V is TRBV19 and J is TRBJ1-5; 7 bases are shared with TRBD1. Germline V gene lookup returns CDR1 LNHDA and CDR2 SQIVND (reference sequence). Unmatched junction bases numbered 7, after V lost 8 bases and J lost 3 bases. The CDR3 sequence is 14 residues long. In nucleotides, the CDR3 is TGTGCCAGTGACAGGGTGTATAACAATCAGCCCCAGCATTTT. Its translation is CASDRVYNNQPQHF.

The V and J genes are TRBV6-1 and TRBJ2-5, with 7 bases fitting TRBD2. After removal of 9 bases from V and 0 bases from J, the junction contained 4 bases not matched to a gene. CDR3 size: 13 residues. Germline V lookup: CDR1 MNHNS, CDR2 SASEGT. The CDR3 sequence: CARFLADQETQYF. The DNA for the CDR3 is TGTGCCAGGTTCCTAGCGGACCAAGAGACCCAGTACTTC.

The chain combines TRBV10-3 with TRBJ1-1, with D perhaps TRBD1 (6 bases). Trimming pared 0 bases from V and 2 bases from J, leaving 10 bases between. The CDR3 totals 15 residues. In germline, CDR1 is ENHRY, CDR2 SYGVKD. CDR3 sequence reads: CAISESTRGNTEAFF. CDR3 nucleotides: TGTGCCATCAGTGAGTCGACCAGGGGAAACACTGAAGCTTTCTTT.

The table lists this clonotype with a count of one. This rearrangement joins TRBV7-3 to TRBJ2-5; TRBD2 matches at 13 bases. Unmatched junction bases numbered 12, after V lost 6 bases and J lost 5 bases. The length of the CDR3 is 17 residues. CDR1 is SGHTA and CDR2 is FQGTGA in the germline V gene. The CDR3 reads CASSPSGLAGCRETQYF. The DNA for the CDR3 is TGTGCCAGCAGTCCCTCGGGACTAGCGGGATGCCGGGAGACCCAGTACTTC.

For this clonotype: Germline and junction disagree at one end, which may indicate a read error. The rearrangement uses TRBV29-1 and TRBJ2-6, with 7 bases lining up with TRBD2. Per the germline V gene, CDR1 is SQVTM and CDR2 is ANQGSEA. The CDR3 is 13 amino acids. CDR3 sequence reads: CSVPTGGFDTEAF. The CDR3 DNA reads as TGCAGCGTCCCAACGGGGGGTTTCGACACTGAAGCTTTC.

This clonotype has at least ten counts. As DNA, the CDR3 is TGCGCCAGCAGAGCCGGGACAGGGGTTGGCTATGGCTACACCTTC. It is translated as CASRAGTGVGYGYTF. This chain links TRBV10-2 with TRBJ1-2; 10 bases agree with TRBD1. The V segment lost 6 bases and the J segment 4 bases; nucleotides outside the gene matches: 8. The CDR3 contains 15 residues. Germline V CDR1 and CDR2: WSHSY, SAAADI.